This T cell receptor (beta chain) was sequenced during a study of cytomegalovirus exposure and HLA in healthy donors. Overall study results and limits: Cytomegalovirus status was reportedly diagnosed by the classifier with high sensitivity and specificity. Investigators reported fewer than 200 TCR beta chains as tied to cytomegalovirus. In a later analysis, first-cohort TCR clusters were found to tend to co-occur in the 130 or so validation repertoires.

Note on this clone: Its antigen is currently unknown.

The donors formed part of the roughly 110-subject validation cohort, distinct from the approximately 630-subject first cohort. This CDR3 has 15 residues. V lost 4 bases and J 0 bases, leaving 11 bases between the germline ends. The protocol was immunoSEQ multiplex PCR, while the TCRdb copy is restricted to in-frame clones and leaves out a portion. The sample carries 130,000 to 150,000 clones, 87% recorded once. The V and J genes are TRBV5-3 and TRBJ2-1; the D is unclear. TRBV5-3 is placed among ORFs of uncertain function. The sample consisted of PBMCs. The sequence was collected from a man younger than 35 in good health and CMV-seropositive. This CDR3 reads CARSPSRVSYNEQFF. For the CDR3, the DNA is TGTGCCAGAAGCCCGTCCCGGGTCTCCTACAATGAGCAGTTCTTC.